This passage covers 12 T cell receptor beta chains from one sample sequenced in a study of cytomegalovirus exposure and HLA in healthy donors. The study ran its PCR with 60 Vbeta and 13 Jbeta primers. The table came from immunoSEQ multiplex PCR; TCRdb's copy has only in-frame clones and leaves some out. The sample has about 130,000 clones; about 80% are singletons. Sequenced: PBMCs. All receptors come from a man aged 18-30 years in good health and CMV-seronegative.

This clone was counted between two and nine times. The rearrangement links TRBV6-1 to TRBJ1-3; D is undetermined. The germline V gene has CDR1 MNHNS and CDR2 SASEGT. This CDR3 comprises 11 residues. The DNA of the CDR3 is TGTGCGGTCAGGTCTGGAAACACCATATATTTT. Amino acids: CAVRSGNTIYF.

The chain combines TRBV30 with TRBJ1-5, with D uncertain. Per the germline V gene, CDR1 is GTSNPN and CDR2 is SVGIG (reference sequence). V lost 0 bases to trimming and J lost 3 bases, with 6 bases between them. The CDR3 has 13 amino acids. CDR3 nucleotides: TGTGCCTGGAGTGTGAGGGACAATCAGCCCCAGCATTTT. Its protein is CAWSVRDNQPQHF.

This clone has just one count. The V call is TRBV4-1, the J call TRBJ2-5; TRBD1 is a possible D gene (6 bases). Germline loops: CDR1 MGHRA, CDR2 YSYEKL. V lost 1 base to trimming and J lost 2 bases, with 17 bases between them. The CDR3 is 17 residues long. CDR3 protein: CASSQGVSGAGQETQYF. The CDR3, as DNA: TGCGCCAGCAGCCAAGGGGTTTCAGGGGCTGGACAAGAGACCCAGTACTTC.

V is TRBV4-2 and J is TRBJ1-6, with 7 bases fitting TRBD1. J was trimmed by 8 bases and V by 3 bases; bases with no gene match: 10. The CDR3 loop spans 16 amino acids. CDR1 is LGHNA and CDR2 is YNFKEQ in the germline V gene. The CDR3 DNA follows: TGTGCCAGCAGCCAGGAGCAGGGGGTGGCCCATTCACCCCTCCACTTT. Protein product: CASSQEQGVAHSPLHF.

This rearrangement joins TRBV25-1 to TRBJ2-1; D is possibly TRBD1 (7 bases). The CDR3 runs 15 residues. Trimming removed 2 bases at V and 5 bases at J, with 13 bases between. Germline CDR1 reads MGHDK; CDR2 reads SYGVNS. For the CDR3, the DNA is TGTGCCAGCAGTGAACCAGGGGGGATCGACAATGAGCAGTTCTTC. Protein: CASSEPGGIDNEQFF.

Only a few counts were recorded for this clone. This sequence joins TRBV27 and TRBJ2-7, with 7 positions matching TRBD1. Looked up from germline, CDR1 is MNHEY and CDR2 is SMNVEV (reference sequence). V shed 7 bases, J shed 0 bases, and the junction held 3 bases outside the gene matches. The CDR3 is 13 residues long. DNA of the CDR3: TGTGCCAGCACCTGGGACAGCTCCTACGAGCAGTACGTC. Amino acid sequence: CASTWDSSYEQYV.

The chain uses TRBV6-5 and TRBJ2-7, with 10 bases aligning to TRBD2. V dropped 6 bases and J dropped 0; count of bases not matched to a gene: 2. CDR3 size: 14 residues. In germline, CDR1 is MNHEY, CDR2 SVGAGI. The CDR3 coding sequence is TGTGCCAGCAGCTTAGCGGGGGGCTCCTACGAGCAGTACTTC. This encodes CASSLAGGSYEQYF.

This chain uses TRBV5-8 with TRBJ1-3; D is possibly TRBD1 (6 bases). V lost 2 bases to trimming and J lost 2 bases, with 11 bases between them. The length of the CDR3 is 15 residues. Germline V gene sequence: CDR1 SGHTS, CDR2 YDEGEE. CDR3 nucleotide sequence: TGTGCCAGCAGCTTTACCGGGACACCTGGAAACACCATATATTTT. It is translated as CASSFTGTPGNTIYF. The complete variable domain, with remaining parts taken from reference TRBV5-8 and TRBJ1-3, reads EAGVTQSPTHLIKTRGQQATLRCSPISGHTSVYWYQQALGLGLQFLLWYDEGEERNRGNFPPRFSGRQFPNYSSELNVNALELEDSALYLCASSFTGTPGNTIYFGEGSWLTVV.

The rearrangement joins TRBV27 to TRBJ1-1; the D gene is possibly TRBD1 (5 bases). Germline CDR1 is MNHEY and CDR2 is SMNVEV (reference sequence). Trimming pared 5 bases from V and 0 bases from J, leaving 13 bases between. The CDR3 loop spans 15 amino acids. CDR3 sequence reads: CASSLIGGVNTEAFF. The CDR3 bases are TGTGCCAGCAGTCTCATCGGGGGAGTGAACACTGAAGCTTTCTTT.

This chain joins TRBV28 and TRBJ2-5; 10 bases fit TRBD2. Losses at the gene ends were 4 bases for V and 2 bases for J; bases not matched to a gene: 7. CDR1 MDHEN and CDR2 SYDVKM come from the germline V gene. This CDR3 is built from 16 residues. The CDR3 is CASSSPLAGSQETQYF. CDR3 in DNA: TGTGCCAGCAGTTCCCCACTAGCGGGAAGTCAAGAGACCCAGTACTTC. Complete variable domain (other parts from reference TRBV28 and TRBJ2-5): DVKVTQSSRYLVKRTGEKVFLECVQDMDHENMFWYRQDPGLGLRLIYFSYDVKMKEKGDIPEGYSVSREKKERFSLILESASTNQTSMYLCASSSPLAGSQETQYFGPGTRLLVL.

The chain is built from TRBV30 and TRBJ2-7; the D gene is possibly TRBD2 (5 bases). V gave up 0 bases and J gave up 5 bases, with 11 bases separating them. This CDR3 is 13 amino acids long. The germline V gene has CDR1 GTSNPN and CDR2 SVGIG (reference sequence). CDR3 loop: CAWSVVGVHEQYF. CDR3 coding DNA: TGTGCCTGGAGTGTAGTCGGGGTCCACGAGCAGTACTTC. The variable domain in full, with the rest retrieved from reference TRBV30 and TRBJ2-7, is SQTIHQWPATLVQPVGSPLSLECTVEGTSNPNLYWYRQAAGRGLQLLFYSVGIGQISSEVPQNLSASRPQDRQFILSSKKLLLSDSGFYLCAWSVVGVHEQYFGPGTRLTVT.

The chain employs TRBV6-4 and TRBJ2-7; 7 positions agree with TRBD2. The CDR3 is made up of 12 amino acids. CDR1 is MRHNA, CDR2 SNTAGT, per germline. The junction had 2 bases not matched to a gene; V was cut back by 8 bases and J by 1 base. In nucleotides, the CDR3 is TGTGCCAGCCCCGGGGGGTCCTACGAGCAGTACGTC. Amino acids: CASPGGSYEQYV.